This entry concerns a single TCR beta chain. The data were produced by immunoSEQ multiplex PCR, yet TCRdb's version contains in-frame clones alone and is incomplete. This table holds a few hundred thousand clones, 84% found once. The data were taken from a study of blood T cell repertoires in COVID-19. The CDR3 length is 16 residues. V dropped 2 bases and J dropped 4; count of bases not matched to a gene: 6. Germline V gene data show CDR1 as KGHSH and CDR2 as LQKENI. V gene TRBV18 combines with J gene TRBJ2-3, with TRBD2 matching over 10 bases. Material for sequencing was peripheral blood. This TCR derives from a man in his fifties with active or convalescent COVID-19. Written as DNA, the CDR3 is TGTGCCAGCTCACCAACTATGCTAGCGGGAGCAGATACGCAGTATTTT. Protein sequence: CASSPTMLAGADTQYF.